Reported below is one T cell receptor beta chain. CDR3 length equals 15 residues. Trimming left V 6 bases short and J 8 bases short, with 24 bases between. CDR1 is DFQATT, CDR2 SNEGSKA, per germline (reference sequence). The data stem from a study of control samples from healthy donors and cancer patients. Repertoires were generated with immunoSEQ multiplex PCR, while TCRdb's copy carries only in-frame clones and drops some. The top ten clones hold roughly 7.2% of a sample with about 78,000 clones, around 90% of them seen once. The chain uses TRBV20-1 and TRBJ2-3; TRBD2 is a possible D gene (6 bases). The sample comprised blood. The receptor's source is a woman aged 55 to 70 in good health. Here the CDR3 reads CSASNSRDFGGTQYF. CDR3 nucleotides: TGCAGTGCGAGTAACTCCCGGGACTTTGGGGGTACGCAGTATTTT.